This T cell receptor beta chain is drawn from a study of T cells in Graves' hyperthyroidism and ophthalmopathy. Study at large: Peripheral blood was drawn at first diagnosis, prior to all treatment. Whole-study findings and limits: Ophthalmopathy was told apart from stable hyperthyroidism by a 13 V-J model. Most clonotypes expanded in thyroid above 0.001 were likewise present in blood.

This clonotype was seen at least ten times. The antigen remains undetermined. Clinical symptoms, serum thyroxine, TRAb, thyroid ultrasound and orbital computed tomography established diagnosis. Trimming took off 3 bases at V and 1 base at J, with 8 bases between the two ends. The CDR3 is made up of 14 amino acids. Germline CDR1 SGHDN, CDR2 FVKESK. The investigators amplified TCR beta CDR3 regions from RNA transcripts. Carried out on the TCR CDR3, a first-round RT-PCR used the HTBI primer set. TCRdb analysed the multiplex PCR reads with MiXCR anew, one entry per CDR3 protein. The sample lists around 540,000 distinct CDR3 sequences; about 15% were seen once.

The sequence was obtained from a woman in her 30s with Graves' ophthalmopathy. V usage is TRBV14 and J usage is TRBJ2-3; no reliable D call. Material: blood. CDR3 nucleotides: TGTGCCAGCAGCCAGGGATGGGGCACAGATACGCAGTATTTT. Encoded protein: CASSQGWGTDTQYF.